Presented here are 27 T cell receptor beta chains from one specimen sequenced in a study of molecular identifiers for immune sequencing clone quantification. TCRdb ran MiXCR on the PCR reads and lists one entry per CDR3 protein. This table holds under 800,000 distinct CDR3 sequences, roughly 27% found once. The sample consisted of naive CD8+ T cells from blood, with Jurkat cell RNA spiked in. Subset reported: FACS-sorted CD8+CD4-CCR7+CD45RA+ naive T cells. These receptors came from a human donor in good health. Some libraries in this study had Jurkat cell RNA spiked in.

This clonotype occurred a few times. The chain employs TRBV6-5 and TRBJ2-7, with 8 bases fitting TRBD1. The CDR3 totals 14 residues. V shed 6 bases and J 5 bases; nucleotides not matched to a gene: 9. Germline CDR1 and CDR2: MNHEY and SVGAGI. CDR3 sequence: CASSQGQGTDEQYF. Here the CDR3 DNA reads TGTGCCAGCAGCCAAGGACAGGGTACGGACGAGCAGTACTTC.

Comment on this clonotype: Given a much more abundant clone one base away, this may be a read error. J is TRBJ2-7 and V is TRBV20-1; D remains unclear. V lost 6 bases and J 3 bases, leaving 18 bases between the germline ends. Germline values: CDR1 DFQATT, CDR2 SNEGSKA (reference sequence). The CDR3 spans 14 residues. The CDR3 protein is CSAGLVLPLYEQYF. DNA for the CDR3: TGCAGTGCCGGGCTAGTTTTACCGCTCTACGAGCAGTACTTC.

This clonotype was picked up many times. The chain employs TRBV3-1 and TRBJ2-7; TRBD1 matches at 7 bases. The ends lost 1 base at V and 7 bases at J; junction bases unmatched: 13. CDR3 length: 16 residues. CDR1 is LGHDT, CDR2 YNNKEL, per germline (reference sequence). CDR3 loop: CASSQGTETGLWEQYF. CDR3 nucleotides: TGTGCCAGCAGCCAAGGGACCGAGACAGGGCTTTGGGAGCAGTACTTC.

On this clonotype itself: Sequence at one end of the junction differs from germline and may be a read error. The V gene is TRBV7-3, the J gene TRBJ1-1; TRBD1 aligns across 7 bases. This CDR3 spans 21 amino acids. CDR1 and CDR2 from the germline V gene are SGHTA and FQGTGA. The CDR3 region is CARSLKPFGNPLTGKTTAAFF. The CDR3 DNA follows: TGTGCCCGCAGCTTAAAACCCTTCGGGAATCCTCTGACAGGGAAGACCACTGCAGCTTTCTTT.

This clonotype was detected many times. The genes are TRBV7-9 and TRBJ1-1, with D tentatively TRBD1 (6 bases). The V and J ends lost 5 bases and 5 bases respectively, with 12 bases between them. The CDR3 covers 13 residues. The germline gives CDR1 SEHNR, CDR2 FQNEAQ (reference sequence). This CDR3 reads CASSPWTETEAFF. For the CDR3, the DNA is TGTGCCAGCAGCCCCTGGACAGAGACTGAAGCTTTCTTT. Using reference TRBV7-9 and TRBJ1-1 for the parts outside the CDR3, the full variable domain is DTGVSQNPRHKITKRGQNVTFRCDPISEHNRLYWYRQTLGQGPEFLTYFQNEAQLEKSRLLSDRFSAERPKGSFSTLEIQRTEQGDSAMYLCASSPWTETEAFFGQGTRLTVV.

On this clonotype itself: Since a much larger clone is just one base distant, this may be a read error. The chain is built from TRBV28 and TRBJ2-7; D possibly uses TRBD1 or TRBD2 (6 bases each). Trimming cost V 6 bases and J 0 bases, with 12 bases left between them. CDR1 is MDHEN and CDR2 is SYDVKM in the germline V gene. The CDR3 runs 14 residues. CDR3 sequence: CASRRSGASYEQYF. The CDR3 bases are TGTGCCAGCAGAAGATCGGGGGCCTCCTACGAGCAGTACTTC.

J is TRBJ2-1 and V is TRBV30, with TRBD1 identical over 8 bases. The V gene end was trimmed by 5 bases and the J gene end by 8 bases; junction bases not matched to a gene: 2. CDR3 length: 11 amino acids. In germline, CDR1 is GTSNPN, CDR2 SVGIG (reference sequence). The CDR3 region has the DNA TGTGCCTGGCTACAGGGGGATGAGCAGTTCTTC. Translated: CAWLQGDEQFF.

This clonotype was counted ten times or more. This chain connects TRBV20-1 to TRBJ2-3, with TRBD2 matching 14 bases. Losses at the gene ends were 3 bases for V and 4 bases for J; bases not matched to a gene: 3. Germline-derived CDR1 and CDR2 are DFQATT and SNEGSKA (reference sequence). This CDR3 spans 15 amino acids. CDR3 sequence reads: CSARRLAGGPDTQYF. DNA for the CDR3: TGCAGTGCTAGGCGACTAGCGGGAGGGCCAGATACGCAGTATTTT.

V usage is TRBV15 and J usage is TRBJ2-3; D might be TRBD1 (6 bases). Trimming shortened V by 1 base and J by 3 bases, and 11 bases separated the two germline ends. From germline, CDR1 is LNHNV and CDR2 YYDKDF (reference sequence). This CDR3 region has 15 residues. CDR3 protein: CATSRGTGSTDTQYF. The CDR3 DNA is TGTGCCACCAGCAGAGGTACAGGGAGTACAGATACGCAGTATTTT.

The rearrangement links TRBV6-2 or TRBV6-3 to TRBJ1-1; D not certain. The CDR3 loop spans 15 amino acids. Germline V gene lookup returns CDR1 MNHEY and CDR2 SVGEGT. V was cut by 5 bases and J by 3 bases, with 16 bases left in between. CDR3 protein: CASSGRSIRDTEAFF. DNA for the CDR3: TGTGCCAGCAGTGGACGGAGTATTCGGGACACTGAAGCTTTCTTT.

This clonotype came up many times. This chain links TRBV4-1 with TRBJ1-4; no firm D call. CDR3 length equals 16 residues. The ends were cut back, 2 bases at V and 0 bases at J, with 10 bases in the middle. CDR1 and CDR2 (germline): MGHRA, YSYEKL. The CDR3: CASSQTNSATNEKLFF. The CDR3 DNA is TGCGCCAGCAGCCAAACTAACAGCGCAACTAATGAAAAACTGTTTTTT.

This clonotype was seen a few times. This chain connects TRBV9 to TRBJ2-2; no firm D call. The length of the CDR3 is 17 residues. Germline CDR1 reads SGDLS; CDR2 reads YYNGEE. V lost 1 base to trimming and J lost 6 bases, with 19 bases between them. CDR3 residues: CASSVRSFRVNSGELFF. The CDR3 DNA sequence: TGTGCCAGCAGCGTAAGGTCGTTCCGAGTTAACTCCGGGGAGCTGTTTTTT.

As regards this clonotype: This may be a read error: a much more frequent sequence differs by one nucleotide. This chain connects TRBV20-1 to TRBJ1-1, with D perhaps matching TRBD1 (5 bases). The CDR3 runs 11 residues. In germline, CDR1 is DFQATT, CDR2 SNEGSKA (reference sequence). CDR3 amino acids: CRASWGVEAFF. CDR3 DNA sequence: TGCAGGGCTAGTTGGGGGGTTGAAGCTTTCTTT.

This clonotype was detected a few times. CDR3 residues: CASSSKDHEQFF. The CDR3 nucleotides read TGTGCCAGCAGCTCTAAGGATCACGAGCAGTTCTTC. The chain has TRBV9 and TRBJ2-7, with D hard to call. The tail of the sequence fits TRBJ2-1 better, so the J call may be wrong. The CDR3 length is 12 residues. Germline V gene sequence: CDR1 SGDLS, CDR2 YYNGEE.

On this clonotype: One base away lies a much larger clone, so this may be a sequencing read error. The rearrangement links TRBV4-3 to TRBJ2-1, with D tentatively TRBD1 or TRBD2 (5 bases each). Germline CDR1 reads LGHNA; CDR2 reads YSLEER. The CDR3 covers 15 residues. The CDR3 sequence is CASGQERDEYNEQFF. The CDR3 bases are TGCGCCAGCGGCCAAGAACGGGACGAGTACAATGAGCAGTTCTTC.

A remark on this clonotype: No conserved phenylalanine or tryptophan is present at the end of the CDR3, so a read error is the likely explanation. V and J are TRBV6-1 and TRBJ1-1; D is unresolved. Germline CDR1 and CDR2: MNHNS and SASEGT. The CDR3 totals 14 residues. The V and J ends lost 4 bases and 3 bases respectively, with 12 bases between them. CDR3 protein: CASSGARDYTEAFS. As DNA, the CDR3 is TGTGCCAGCAGTGGAGCTAGAGACTACACTGAAGCTTTCTCT.

Note on this clonotype: This sequence may be a read error, since a much larger clone differs from it by one base. This chain connects TRBV2 to TRBJ2-3, with D unresolved. Deletions cut 5 bases from V and 3 bases from J, with 12 bases between. Germline values: CDR1 SNHLY, CDR2 FYNNEI. This CDR3 comprises 14 residues. Written as DNA, the CDR3 is TGTGCCAGCAGTCAGGCTTTCGGGACAGATACGCAGTATTTT. Amino acid sequence: CASSQAFGTDTQYF.

The sample holds many counts of this clonotype. The genes are TRBV19 and TRBJ2-7; 7 bases are a match to TRBD1. Trimming removed 9 bases from V and 3 bases from J; junction bases left unmatched: 8. The germline V gene has CDR1 LNHDA and CDR2 SQIVND (reference sequence). This CDR3 is 13 amino acids long. For the CDR3, the DNA is TGTGCCAGCAGCATCGGACAGGACTACGAGCAGTACTTC. Translating it yields CASSIGQDYEQYF.

The chain is built from TRBV30 and TRBJ1-3; D perhaps matches TRBD1 (5 bases). This CDR3 region has 14 residues. CDR1 and CDR2 from the germline V gene are GTSNPN and SVGIG (reference sequence). The V end was cut by 8 bases, the J end by 0 bases, with 14 bases between. This CDR3 reads CATTATISGNTIYF. CDR3 coding DNA: TGTGCCACGACAGCCACAATCTCTGGAAACACCATATATTTT.

This clonotype was seen at least ten times. The CDR3 loop reads CASSLEDGYNEQFF. The CDR3, as DNA: TGTGCCAGCAGCTTGGAAGACGGTTACAATGAGCAGTTCTTC. The J gene is TRBJ2-1, the V gene TRBV7-3; no firm D call. CDR3 length: 14 amino acids. Germline V gene sequence: CDR1 SGHTA, CDR2 FQGTGA. The V gene lost 3 bases and the J gene lost 4 bases, with 10 bases spanning the gap. Looking up the rest from reference TRBV7-3 and TRBJ2-1 gives the full variable domain: GAGVSQTPSNKVTEKGKYVELRCDPISGHTALYWYRQSLGQGPEFLIYFQGTGAADDSGLPNDRFFAVRPEGSVSTLKIQRTERGDSAVYLCASSLEDGYNEQFFGPGTRLTVL.

The count of this clonotype is one. This may stem from a read error, because a much larger clone lies one nucleotide away. The chain links TRBV30 to TRBJ2-4; 8 bases align to TRBD2. This CDR3 is 18 amino acids long. Germline CDR1 and CDR2: GTSNPN and SVGIG (reference sequence). Here the CDR3 DNA reads TGTGCCTGGAAAGAAATTACTAGCGGAGAGCTAGCCAGAAACATTCAGTACTTC. Protein: CAWKEITSGELARNIQYF.

This clonotype has ten or more counts. The rearrangement joins TRBV4-1 to TRBJ1-1; D perhaps matches TRBD1 (6 bases). V was pared by 2 bases and J by 5 bases, with 15 bases between. Germline V gene sequence: CDR1 MGHRA, CDR2 YSYEKL. This CDR3 region has 15 residues. CDR3 region: CASSQLDTGLTEAFF. CDR3 DNA sequence: TGCGCCAGCAGCCAACTAGATACAGGGCTGACTGAAGCTTTCTTT.

In its sample, this clonotype was seen many times. The chain combines TRBV20-1 with TRBJ2-7, with D possibly being TRBD1 or TRBD2 (5 bases each). This CDR3 is 13 amino acids long. V lost 3 bases, J lost 3 bases, and 12 bases lay in between. Germline-derived CDR1 and CDR2 are DFQATT and SNEGSKA (reference sequence). This CDR3 reads CSASGTAHYEQYF. The CDR3 DNA follows: TGCAGTGCTAGCGGGACCGCCCACTACGAGCAGTACTTC.

The V and J genes are TRBV7-9 and TRBJ2-7; D ambiguous. Germline loops: CDR1 SEHNR, CDR2 FQNEAQ (reference sequence). CDR3 length equals 14 residues. Trimming stripped 1 base from V and 3 bases from J, with 10 bases between. The CDR3 loop is CASSLDYIHYEQYF. The CDR3 DNA reads as TGTGCCAGCAGCTTAGACTACATTCACTACGAGCAGTACTTC.

This clonotype was recorded at least ten times. The chain employs TRBV11-2 and TRBJ2-1, with 8 bases matching TRBD2. Germline V gives CDR1 SGHAT, CDR2 FQNNGV. Losses at the gene ends were 3 bases for V and 8 bases for J; bases not matched to a gene: 12. CDR3 size: 16 residues. CDR3 nucleotide sequence: TGTGCCAGCAGCTTGGTCCCGGCGGGGGGATGGGATGAGCAGTTCTTC. Amino acid sequence: CASSLVPAGGWDEQFF.

This clonotype was counted at least ten times. This CDR3 is CSARDLQTPRTDTQYF. Written as DNA, the CDR3 is TGCAGTGCTAGAGATCTTCAAACCCCTCGCACAGATACGCAGTATTTT. The chain is built from TRBV20-1 and TRBJ2-3; no reliable D call. V shed 0 bases and J shed 1 base, with 14 bases lying between them. CDR1 is DFQATT, CDR2 SNEGSKA, per germline (reference sequence). The CDR3 covers 16 residues.

This clonotype has just a few counts. The chain combines TRBV5-1 with TRBJ2-7, with 9 positions matching TRBD1. J gave up 0 bases and V 4 bases, and 8 bases lay outside the gene matches. The CDR3 has 16 amino acids. The germline gives CDR1 SGHRS, CDR2 YFSETQ. CDR3 in amino acids: CASSPGQGQSSYEQYF. DNA of the CDR3: TGCGCCAGCAGCCCAGGACAGGGGCAAAGCTCCTACGAGCAGTACTTC.